This paragraph covers one TCR beta chain sequence. Antigen: not known. Measured with immunoSEQ multiplex PCR; TCRdb has only the in-frame clones, and not every one. The data show about 93,000 clones, with 85% to 95% seen just once and approximately 2.4% held by the top ten. The data derive from a study of OX40 agonist ivuxolimab in advanced cancers. The study, taken as a whole, reports: No antigen was identified for the clonally expanded peripheral T cells.

In germline, CDR1 is PRHDT, CDR2 FYEKMQ (reference sequence). CDR3 length equals 15 residues. V lost 6 bases to trimming and J lost 4 bases, with 16 bases between them. V is TRBV13 and J is TRBJ2-1, with D possibly TRBD1 on 6 matching bases. Sample: CD4+ or CD8+ T cells sorted from blood, taken in a trial of the OX40 agonist ivuxolimab. This sequence originates from an adult with an advanced solid tumor such as melanoma, head and neck, liver or kidney cancer. In DNA form, the CDR3 reads TGTGCCAGCAGTCGACAGGTGTGGGGGTACAATGAGCAGTTCTTC. Its protein is CASSRQVWGYNEQFF.